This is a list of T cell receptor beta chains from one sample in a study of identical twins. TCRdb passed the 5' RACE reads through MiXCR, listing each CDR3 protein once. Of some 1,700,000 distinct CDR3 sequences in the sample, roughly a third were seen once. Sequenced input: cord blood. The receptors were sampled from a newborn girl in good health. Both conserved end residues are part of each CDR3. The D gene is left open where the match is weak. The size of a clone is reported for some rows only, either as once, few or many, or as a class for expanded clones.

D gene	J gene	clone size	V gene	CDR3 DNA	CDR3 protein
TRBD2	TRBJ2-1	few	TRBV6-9	TGTGCCAGCAGTTCTCCCAGACTAGCGGGGGATGAGCAGTTCTTC	CASSSPRLAGDEQFF
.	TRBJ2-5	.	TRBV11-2	TGTGCCAGCAGCTTACCCGTCTATGAGCAGTACTTC	CASSLPVYEQYF
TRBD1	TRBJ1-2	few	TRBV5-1	TGCGCCAGCAGCGAGACAGGGTTTGACTACACCTTC	CASSETGFDYTF
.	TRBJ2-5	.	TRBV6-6	TGTGCCAGCAGCCCCTCGACCGTCTCCCAAGAGACCCAGTACTTC	CASSPSTVSQETQYF
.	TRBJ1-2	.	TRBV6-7	TGTGCCAGCATGGCCTATGGCTACACCTTC	CASMAYGYTF
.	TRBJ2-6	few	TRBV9	TGTGCCAGCAGCGTAGTTGCGGGATTCCTCTCTGGGGCCAACGTCCTGACTTTC	CASSVVAGFLSGANVLTF
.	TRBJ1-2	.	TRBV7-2	TGTGCCAGCAGCTTAGTGGTCACAAACTATGGCTACACCTTC	CASSLVVTNYGYTF
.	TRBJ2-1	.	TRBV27	TGTGCCAGTAGAATTTACCGCCAATCCTACAATGAGCAGTTCTTC	CASRIYRQSYNEQFF
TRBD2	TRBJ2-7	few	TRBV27	TGTGCCAGCAGTTTATCGCTTCCCACAACCGGGAGGGAGCAGTACTTC	CASSLSLPTTGREQYF
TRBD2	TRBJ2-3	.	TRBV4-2	TGTGCCACCAGCCCCTTCGGGACTAGCGGGAATAAGGGCACAGATACGCAGTATTTT	CATSPFGTSGNKGTDTQYF
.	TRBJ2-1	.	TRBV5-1	TGCGCCAGCAGCTTGCCGGCAGGGTACAATGAGCAGTTCTTC	CASSLPAGYNEQFF
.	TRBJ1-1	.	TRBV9	TGTGCCAGCAGCGTGGGACTACGGCCCCTGAGGGACACTGAAGCTTTCTTT	CASSVGLRPLRDTEAFF
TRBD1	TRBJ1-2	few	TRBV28	TGTGCCAGCAGCTTCCGGGACAGGGTTTCACGGGGCTACACCTTC	CASSFRDRVSRGYTF
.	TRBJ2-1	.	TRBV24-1	TGTGCCACCAGTGACCCGGACTATTCGCGGGGAACGGTTGAGCAGTTCTTC	CATSDPDYSRGTVEQFF
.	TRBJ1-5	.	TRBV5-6	TGTGCCAGCAGCTTGGGGGGCGGGGCAATACGTAGCAATCGGCCCCAGCATTTT	CASSLGGGAIRSNRPQHF
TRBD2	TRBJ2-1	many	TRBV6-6	TGTGCCAGCAGTTACGGTGCGGGGGGGATCACTTCAAATGAGCAGTTCTTC	CASSYGAGGITSNEQFF
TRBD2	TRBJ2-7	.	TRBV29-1	TGCAGCGTTGAAGATCCGGGGGAGGGTCGGGACGAGCAGTACTTC	CSVEDPGEGRDEQYF
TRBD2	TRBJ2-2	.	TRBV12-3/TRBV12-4	TGTGCCAGCAGTACAAAGCGGGGGGCTGGGACCGGGGAGCTGTTTTTT	CASSTKRGAGTGELFF
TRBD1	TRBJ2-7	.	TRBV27	TGTGCCAGCAGTTTATATGGGGACAGGGTAAATCGGTCCTACGAGCAGTACTTC	CASSLYGDRVNRSYEQYF
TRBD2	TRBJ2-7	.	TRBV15	TGTGCCACCAGCGTCACTAGCGGGGGGGTGTTGAATGAGCAGTACTTC	CATSVTSGGVLNEQYF
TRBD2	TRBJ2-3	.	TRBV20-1	TGCAGTGCTACGCCGGGACTAGCGGTTACCTACGAGCAGTATTTT	CSATPGLAVTYEQYF
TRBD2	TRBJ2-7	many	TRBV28	TGTGCCAGCAGTGCCAGCGGGGTAAGCTCCTACGAGCAGTACTTC	CASSASGVSSYEQYF
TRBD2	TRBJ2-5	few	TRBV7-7	TGTGCTAGCAGCCCCTCGACTAGCCAGATTCGAGAGACCCAGTACTTC	CASSPSTSQIRETQYF
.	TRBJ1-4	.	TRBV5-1	TGCGCCAGCAGCGGATTAAAAGGGGGGAATGAAAAACTGTTTTTT	CASSGLKGGNEKLFF
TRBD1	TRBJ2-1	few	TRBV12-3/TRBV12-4	TGTGCCAGCAGCTCCTGGACAGGGAGGTCCTACAATGAGCAGTTCTTC	CASSSWTGRSYNEQFF
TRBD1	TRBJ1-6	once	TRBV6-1	TGTGCCAGCAGTCGAAAGACCACAGGGGAAAGCTCCTATAATTCACCCCTCCACTTT	CASSRKTTGESSYNSPLHF
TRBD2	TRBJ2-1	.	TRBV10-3	TGTGCCATCAGTGAGTCCGTGGTAGCGGGGGGGCCTGACAATGAGCAGTTCTTC	CAISESVVAGGPDNEQFF
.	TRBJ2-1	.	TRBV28	TGTGCCAGCAGTCCACATAGATCCGCTGAGCAGTTCTTC	CASSPHRSAEQFF